This record covers a single TCR beta chain. Looked up from germline, CDR1 is MDHEN and CDR2 is SYDVKM. The J segment lost 8 bases and the V segment lost 10 bases, leaving 12 bases of the junction unmatched. The length of the CDR3 is 14 residues. About 0.45 to 1 ug RNA was reverse transcribed with random hexamers. TCRdb re-derived calls from the immunoSEQ multiplex PCR reads in MiXCR, one entry per CDR3 protein. Here the sample spans about 130,000 distinct CDR3 sequences, around 94% being singletons. The data are from a study of CD8 T cells in Susac syndrome. This chain connects TRBV28 to TRBJ2-1; 9 bases are shared with TRBD2. Input material: CD8+ T cells from PBMCs. The TCR sequence derives from a human donor with Susac syndrome. CDR3 sequence reads: CAICSGGRIDEQFF. In nucleotides, the CDR3 is TGTGCCATTTGTAGCGGGGGCCGTATCGATGAGCAGTTCTTC.